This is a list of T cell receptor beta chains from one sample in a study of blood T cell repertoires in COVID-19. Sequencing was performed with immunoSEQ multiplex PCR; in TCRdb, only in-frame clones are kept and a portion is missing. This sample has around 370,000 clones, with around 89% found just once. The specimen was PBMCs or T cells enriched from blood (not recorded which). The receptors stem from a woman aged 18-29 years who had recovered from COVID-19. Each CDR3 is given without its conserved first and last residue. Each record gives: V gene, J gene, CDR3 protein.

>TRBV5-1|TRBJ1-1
ASSSGLGAGGPPRNTEAF
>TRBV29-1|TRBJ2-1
SVDKRGGRYNEQF
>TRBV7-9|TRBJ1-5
ASSLDREDQPQH
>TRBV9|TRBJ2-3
ASSVGRGTQY
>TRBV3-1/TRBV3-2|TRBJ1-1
ASSHFPTGQNTEAF
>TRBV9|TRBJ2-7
ATRLAGGETAYEQY
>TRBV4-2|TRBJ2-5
ASSQAGTPAQY
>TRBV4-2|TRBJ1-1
ASSLLTQGMNTEAF
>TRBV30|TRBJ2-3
AWGAGVSTDTQY
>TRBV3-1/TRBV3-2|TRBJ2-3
ASSLSLQVYFTYTQY
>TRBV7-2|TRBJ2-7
ASSRVGQVSYEQY
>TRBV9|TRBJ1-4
ASSVHPTGSFEKLF
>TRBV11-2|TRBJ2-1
ASSSWERTGVREQF
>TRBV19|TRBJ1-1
ASSISPDSEAF
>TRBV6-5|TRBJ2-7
ASSSTGYEQY
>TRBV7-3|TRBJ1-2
ASSFRAGDRAYGYT
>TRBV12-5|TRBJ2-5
ASGLVHSGGAWEETQY
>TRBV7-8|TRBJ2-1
ASSLRFTGGVYNEQF
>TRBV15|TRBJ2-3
ATSIRDTQY
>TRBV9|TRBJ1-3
ASSARTGATSSGNTIY
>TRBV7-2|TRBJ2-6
ASSPASDSGANVLT
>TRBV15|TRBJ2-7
ATSRNPRGSQQY
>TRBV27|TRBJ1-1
ASSLAGRGGWTEAF
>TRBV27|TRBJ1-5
ASSLRQGGQPQH
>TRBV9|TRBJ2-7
ASSVGTGGPYEQY
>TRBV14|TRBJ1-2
ASSQDGRGVRGYT
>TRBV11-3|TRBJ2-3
ASSLVGTSGGNTDTQY
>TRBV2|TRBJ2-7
ASSGGGYEQY
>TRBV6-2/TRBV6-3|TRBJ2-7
ASSYIGPGLGEQY
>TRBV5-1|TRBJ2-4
ASSSGPMKGENIQY
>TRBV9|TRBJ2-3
ASSPHSDTQY
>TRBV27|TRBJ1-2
ASSLTWGQGDGYT